Described below is a single T cell receptor beta chain sequence and its context. What it recognizes is unknown. V shed 3 bases and J 1 base; nucleotides not matched to a gene: 9. The CDR3 has 16 residues. Looked up from germline, CDR1 is SGHRS and CDR2 is YFSETQ. 5'RACE template switching produced TCR cDNA carrying a universal primer site and UMIs. Via MiXCR, TCRdb re-called the 5' RACE reads, giving one row per CDR3 protein. This table holds more than 350,000 distinct CDR3 sequences, around a tenth found once. The data were obtained in a study of T cells after yellow fever vaccination. Study context: The SMART-Seq v4 Ultra Low Input method served to prepare the low-cell-number fractions.

General study points: Although the secondary response was weaker, it peaked faster, at day 5 versus 15.

The clonotype was recovered from a young man who received the YFV17D yellow fever vaccine. The chain recombines TRBV5-1 with TRBJ1-2; 7 bases agree with TRBD1. The sequenced sample was PBMCs, obtained on the day of the first yellow fever vaccination. This CDR3 is CASSSRTTGINYGYTF. The CDR3, as DNA: TGCGCCAGCAGCTCGCGGACGACAGGGATTAACTATGGCTACACCTTC.